This TCR beta chain appears in the sequencing data of a study of blood T cell repertoires in COVID-19. V lost 2 bases and J lost 7; bases outside the gene matches: 5. Germline V gene data show CDR1 as KGHSH and CDR2 as LQKENI. This CDR3 spans 16 amino acids. The method was immunoSEQ multiplex PCR; TCRdb's version includes in-frame clones alone and lacks a portion of them. The data hold about 150,000 clones, with about 80% observed a single time. The chain joins TRBV18 to TRBJ2-2; 12 bases are a match to TRBD2. This receptor was identified in a human donor in a cohort sampled during active COVID-19. Sample: peripheral blood. In nucleotides, the CDR3 is TGTGCCAGCTCACCATTGACTAGCGGGAGCATCGGGGAGCTGTTTTTT. Translated, it gives CASSPLTSGSIGELFF.